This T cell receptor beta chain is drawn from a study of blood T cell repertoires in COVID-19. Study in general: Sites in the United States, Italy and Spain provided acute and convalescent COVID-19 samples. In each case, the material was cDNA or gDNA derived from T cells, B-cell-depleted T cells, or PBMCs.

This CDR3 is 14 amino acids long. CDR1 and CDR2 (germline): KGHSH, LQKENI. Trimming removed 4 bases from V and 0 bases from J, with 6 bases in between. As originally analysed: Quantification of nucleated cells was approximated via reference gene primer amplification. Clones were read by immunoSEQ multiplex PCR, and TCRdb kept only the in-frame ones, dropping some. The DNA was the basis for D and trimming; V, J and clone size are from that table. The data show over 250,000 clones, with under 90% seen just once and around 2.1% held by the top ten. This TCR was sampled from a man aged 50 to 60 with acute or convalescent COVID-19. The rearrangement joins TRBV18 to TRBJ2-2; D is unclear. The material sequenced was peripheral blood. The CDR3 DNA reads TGTGCCAGCTCACAATCCACGAACACCGGGGAGCTGTTTTTT. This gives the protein CASSQSTNTGELFF. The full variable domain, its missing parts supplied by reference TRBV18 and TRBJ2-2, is NAGVMQNPRHLVRRRGQEARLRCSPMKGHSHVYWYRQLPEEGLKFMVYLQKENIIDESGMPKERFSAEFPKEGPSILRIQQVVRGDSAAYFCASSQSTNTGELFFGEGSRLTVL.